This passage covers 26 T cell receptor beta chains from one sample sequenced in a study of graft-versus-host responses after intestinal transplantation. Their target antigens are unknown. Using immunoSEQ multiplex PCR, the repertoire was profiled, and TCRdb retains in-frame clones only, with some absent. The sample contains tens of thousands of clones, 80% to 95% of which appear only once. The sample consisted of unstimulated CD4+ T cells sorted from spleen or lymph node cells, taken before transplant. These receptors came from a human donor who was the organ donor for an intestinal transplant.

The chain has TRBV28 and TRBJ2-1, with TRBD2 identical over 8 bases. The CDR3 spans 13 residues. Per germline, CDR1 MDHEN and CDR2 SYDVKM. Germline trimming cut 4 bases from V and 8 bases from J; bases unmatched to any gene: 4. DNA of the CDR3: TGTGCCAGCAGTTCGAAGCGGGAGTATGAGCAGTTCTTC. Its translation: CASSSKREYEQFF.

J is TRBJ2-1 and V is TRBV11-2; the D gene is possibly TRBD1 (7 bases). The CDR3 contains 15 residues. CDR1 SGHAT and CDR2 FQNNGV come from the germline V gene. The V end lost 1 base, the J end lost 5 bases, and 12 bases lay between the germline ends. CDR3 sequence (DNA): TGTGCCAGCAGCTTAGGGAGGGGGCGAAACAATGAGCAGTTCTTC. The encoded protein is CASSLGRGRNNEQFF.

For the CDR3, the DNA is TGTGCCAGCATCCAAAATGAAAAACTGTTTTTT. This translates into CASIQNEKLFF. The genes are TRBV2 and TRBJ1-4; D gene uncertain. This CDR3 has 11 amino acids. With 7 bases removed from V and 5 bases from J, the gap between germline ends came to 5 bases. The germline gives CDR1 SNHLY, CDR2 FYNNEI.

The V and J genes are TRBV15 and TRBJ2-5, with 7 bases aligning to TRBD2. The length of the CDR3 is 13 residues. The V and J ends lost 6 bases and 5 bases, in that order; junction bases with no gene match: 6. CDR1 is LNHNV, CDR2 YYDKDF, per germline (reference sequence). CDR3 coding DNA: TGTGCCACCAGGTGGGGGGGTGCGGAGACCCAGTACTTC. Amino acids: CATRWGGAETQYF.

V and J are TRBV6-1 and TRBJ1-5; 7 nucleotides match TRBD1. The CDR3 spans 15 residues. The germline V gene encodes CDR1 MNHNS and CDR2 SASEGT. V was clipped by 8 bases and J by 6 bases; unmatched bases: 13. CDR3 loop: CASRNFIGGGQPQHF. CDR3 bases: TGTGCCAGCCGGAACTTTATAGGGGGCGGTCAGCCCCAGCATTTT.

The V call is TRBV6-5, the J call TRBJ2-1, with 7 bases fitting TRBD2. This CDR3 has 15 residues. V was pared by 7 bases and J by 3 bases, with 9 bases of the junction left unmatched. Germline-derived CDR1 and CDR2 are MNHEY and SVGAGI. DNA of the CDR3: TGTGCCAGCACCGAATGGGGGGAGGGCTACAATGAGCAGTTCTTC. It yields the protein CASTEWGEGYNEQFF.

This clone was seen a handful of times. The final CDR3 position lacks the conserved phenylalanine or tryptophan, pointing to a likely read error. The limits of the CDR3 on the DNA are not certain, so only TCRdb's listed CDR3 is given. The CDR3 loop is CARSRIGTGIGL. This chain uses TRBV5-3 with TRBJ2-3; the listed D gene, TRBD1, was not tested against the DNA. TRBV5-3 has ORF status, its function being uncertain. The CDR3 is 12 residues long, ends included.

The chain joins TRBV28 to TRBJ1-2; 7 nucleotides agree with TRBD1. Germline CDR1 and CDR2: MDHEN and SYDVKM. CDR3 length equals 13 residues. The V and J ends lost 6 bases and 4 bases, in that order; junction bases with no gene match: 5. The CDR3 reads CASRQGTVYGYTF. The CDR3 DNA is TGTGCCAGCAGACAAGGGACAGTCTATGGCTACACCTTC.

J is TRBJ2-1 and V is TRBV5-1; 8 positions agree with TRBD1. CDR3 length equals 14 residues. CDR1 SGHRS and CDR2 YFSETQ come from the germline V gene. Germline trimming cut 3 bases from V and 5 bases from J; bases unmatched to any gene: 4. CDR3 amino acids: CASSSEGQDNEQFF. The DNA for the CDR3 is TGCGCCAGCAGCTCAGAGGGACAGGACAATGAGCAGTTCTTC.

This chain uses TRBV11-3 with TRBJ1-1; perhaps TRBD1 as D (5 bases). The germline CDR1 and CDR2 sequences are SGHNT and YENEEA. The V and J ends lost 2 bases and 4 bases respectively, with 8 bases between them. The CDR3 extends over 13 amino acids. The CDR3 is CASSLMGGTEAFF. The CDR3 DNA reads TGTGCCAGCAGCTTAATGGGGGGCACTGAAGCTTTCTTT.

This chain links TRBV7-2 with TRBJ1-1, with unresolved D. V lost 5 bases and J 2 bases, leaving 9 bases between the germline ends. CDR1 SGHTA and CDR2 FQGNSA come from the germline V gene. The CDR3 spans 13 residues. CDR3 in DNA: TGTGCCAGCAGCCGAGCCGTTAACACTGAAGCTTTCTTT. It codes for CASSRAVNTEAFF.

The chain employs TRBV5-1 and TRBJ2-5; D is perhaps TRBD2 (6 bases). The CDR3 loop spans 15 amino acids. V lost 0 bases and J 5 bases, leaving 14 bases between the germline ends. Germline V CDR1 and CDR2: SGHRS, YFSETQ. The CDR3 is CASSLVSGDEETQYF. The CDR3 DNA sequence: TGCGCCAGCAGCTTGGTTAGCGGAGATGAGGAGACCCAGTACTTC.

This chain uses TRBV7-3 with TRBJ2-6; 7 bases match TRBD1. V gave up 4 bases and J gave up 2 bases; unmatched junction bases: 5. CDR1 SGHTA and CDR2 FQGTGA come from the germline V gene. The CDR3 is 16 amino acids. CDR3 bases: TGTGCCAGCAGCTCCCCCCAGGGGGCTGGGGCCAACGTCCTGACTTTC. This encodes CASSSPQGAGANVLTF. The full variable domain, its missing parts supplied by reference TRBV7-3 and TRBJ2-6, is GAGVSQTPSNKVTEKGKYVELRCDPISGHTALYWYRQSLGQGPEFLIYFQGTGAADDSGLPNDRFFAVRPEGSVSTLKIQRTERGDSAVYLCASSSPQGAGANVLTFGAGSRLTVL.

The chain links TRBV23-1 to TRBJ1-5, with unresolved D. TRBV23-1 is classed as an ORF, of uncertain function. The CDR3 loop spans 17 amino acids. Trimming left V 2 bases short and J 0 bases short, with 14 bases between. The CDR3 DNA is TGCGCCAGCAGTCAACCAGGACGGGGATATAGCAATCAGCCCCAGCATTTT. Encoded protein: CASSQPGRGYSNQPQHF.

The chain combines TRBV10-3 with TRBJ2-3; weak D call: TRBD1 (6 bases). Trimming shortened V by 8 bases and J by 2 bases, and 11 bases separated the two germline ends. This CDR3 is built from 13 residues. Looked up from germline, CDR1 is ENHRY and CDR2 is SYGVKD. DNA for the CDR3: TGTGCCATCGGGCCAGGGGACACAGATACGCAGTATTTT. It yields the protein CAIGPGDTDTQYF.

The chain uses TRBV19 and TRBJ2-7, with 10 bases that match TRBD2. Germline V CDR1 and CDR2: LNHDA, SQIVND (reference sequence). The CDR3 is 18 residues long. The V gene end was trimmed by 3 bases and the J gene end by 0 bases; junction bases not matched to a gene: 11. Here the CDR3 reads CASSIGRAGLASSYEQYF. The CDR3 nucleotides read TGTGCCAGTAGTATTGGTAGGGCGGGACTAGCGTCCTCCTACGAGCAGTACTTC.

V and J are TRBV2 and TRBJ2-7, with 11 bases matching TRBD2. The CDR3 is 16 amino acids. V shed 3 bases and J 3 bases; nucleotides not matched to a gene: 7. Germline assignment: CDR1 SNHLY and CDR2 FYNNEI. This chain's CDR3 is CASSDSLAGGNYEQYF. DNA for the CDR3: TGTGCCAGCAGTGATAGTCTAGCGGGGGGAAACTACGAGCAGTACTTC.

This chain uses TRBV19 with TRBJ2-2; D is uncertain. Trimming took 5 bases from V and 5 from J, leaving 21 bases between them. CDR3 length: 17 amino acids. Per the germline V gene, CDR1 is LNHDA and CDR2 is SQIVND (reference sequence). The CDR3 DNA reads as TGTGCCAGTAGTCTATTCCTGGTGTTGGCGGCTACCGGGGAGCTGTTTTTT. Protein sequence: CASSLFLVLAATGELFF.

The genes are TRBV15 and TRBJ1-4, with unresolved D. This CDR3 is 15 amino acids long. CDR1 and CDR2 (germline): LNHNV, YYDKDF (reference sequence). Trimming cost V 1 base and J 5 bases, with 11 bases left between them. The CDR3 sequence is CATSRGGVANEKLFF. The CDR3 region has the DNA TGTGCCACCAGCAGAGGGGGAGTTGCGAATGAAAAACTGTTTTTT.

The V call is TRBV19, the J call TRBJ2-2, with a weak D call TRBD2 (5 bases). CDR3 size: 14 residues. CDR1 LNHDA and CDR2 SQIVND come from the germline V gene (reference sequence). Trimming shortened V by 7 bases and J by 1 base, and 10 bases separated the two germline ends. CDR3 residues: CASKGRGNTGELFF. The CDR3 coding sequence is TGTGCCAGTAAGGGCCGGGGGAACACCGGGGAGCTGTTTTTT.

This clone is a singleton in its sample. The chain employs TRBV5-1 and TRBJ1-1; D gene ambiguous. CDR3 length equals 16 residues. Deletions cut 4 bases from V and 3 bases from J, with 19 bases between. The germline gives CDR1 SGHRS, CDR2 YFSETQ. The CDR3 DNA reads as TGCGCCAGCAGCCCAGGCCCCGTACGGCGGGACACTGAAGCTTTCTTT. Translated, it gives CASSPGPVRRDTEAFF.

The chain is built from TRBV9 and TRBJ2-3; tentative D call: TRBD2 (7 bases). The germline V gene encodes CDR1 SGDLS and CDR2 YYNGEE. This CDR3 has 16 amino acids. Trimming left V 4 bases short and J 2 bases short, with 17 bases between. The CDR3 DNA is TGTGCCAGCAGCTCACAAGGGGGGGGCTTCACAGATACGCAGTATTTT. The encoded protein is CASSSQGGGFTDTQYF.

The chain is built from TRBV28 and TRBJ1-2; 8 positions match TRBD1. The CDR3 is made up of 15 amino acids. Germline-derived CDR1 and CDR2 are MDHEN and SYDVKM. Trimming at V came to 3 bases and at J to 2 bases, leaving 5 bases not matched to a gene. The CDR3 loop is CASSLTGQGNYGYTF. In nucleotides, the CDR3 is TGTGCCAGCAGTTTGACCGGACAGGGAAACTATGGCTACACCTTC.

The chain carries TRBV6-5 and TRBJ2-5; tentatively, D is TRBD1 (6 bases). CDR3 length: 15 residues. Germline loops: CDR1 MNHEY, CDR2 SVGAGI. V was cut by 0 bases and J by 4 bases, with 12 bases left in between. The CDR3 bases are TGTGCCAGCAGTTACTCGGCTGGGACAAGAGAGACCCAGTACTTC. Encoded protein: CASSYSAGTRETQYF.

This chain connects TRBV12-5 to TRBJ2-7, with 10 bases matching TRBD1. The CDR3 contains 17 residues. CDR1 is LGHNT and CDR2 is FRNRAP in the germline V gene. J lost 4 bases, V lost 4 bases, and 13 bases had no gene match. CDR3 region: CASGYKGSTGGFYEQYF. The CDR3 DNA reads as TGTGCTAGTGGTTATAAAGGATCGACAGGGGGCTTTTACGAGCAGTACTTC. Full variable domain (remainder filled in from reference TRBV12-5 and TRBJ2-7): DARVTQTPRHKVTEMGQEVTMRCQPILGHNTVFWYRQTMMQGLELLAYFRNRAPLDDSGMPKDRFSAEMPDATLATLKIQPSEPRDSAVYFCASGYKGSTGGFYEQYFGPGTRLTVT.

This clone was observed once. The genes are TRBV11-2 and TRBJ2-1; 11 bases align to TRBD1. V dropped 5 bases and J dropped 3; count of bases not matched to a gene: 9. Per the germline V gene, CDR1 is SGHAT and CDR2 is FQNNGV. CDR3 length: 17 amino acids. CDR3 sequence: CASSPPPGTGGYNEQFF. CDR3 in DNA: TGTGCCAGCAGCCCTCCCCCCGGGACAGGGGGCTACAATGAGCAGTTCTTC.